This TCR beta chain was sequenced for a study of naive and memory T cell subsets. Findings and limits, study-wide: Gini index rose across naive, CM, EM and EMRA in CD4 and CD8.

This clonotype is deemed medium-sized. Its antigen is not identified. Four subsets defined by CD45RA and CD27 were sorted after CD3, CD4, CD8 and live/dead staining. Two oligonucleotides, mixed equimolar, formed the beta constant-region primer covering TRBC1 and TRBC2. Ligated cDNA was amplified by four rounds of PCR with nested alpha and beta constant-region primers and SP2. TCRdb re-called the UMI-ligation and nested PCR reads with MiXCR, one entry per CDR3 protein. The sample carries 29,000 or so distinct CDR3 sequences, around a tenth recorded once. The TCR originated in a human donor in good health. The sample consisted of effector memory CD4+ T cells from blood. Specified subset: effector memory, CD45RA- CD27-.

The CDR3 is CASSLTGPESAEAFF. Written as DNA, the CDR3 is TGTGCCAGCAGTCTCACGGGACCCGAATCCGCTGAAGCTTTCTTT. This chain uses TRBV12-3 or TRBV12-4 with TRBJ1-1; D might be TRBD1 (5 bases). V was cut by 5 bases and J by 6 bases, with 19 bases left in between. CDR3 length: 15 amino acids.